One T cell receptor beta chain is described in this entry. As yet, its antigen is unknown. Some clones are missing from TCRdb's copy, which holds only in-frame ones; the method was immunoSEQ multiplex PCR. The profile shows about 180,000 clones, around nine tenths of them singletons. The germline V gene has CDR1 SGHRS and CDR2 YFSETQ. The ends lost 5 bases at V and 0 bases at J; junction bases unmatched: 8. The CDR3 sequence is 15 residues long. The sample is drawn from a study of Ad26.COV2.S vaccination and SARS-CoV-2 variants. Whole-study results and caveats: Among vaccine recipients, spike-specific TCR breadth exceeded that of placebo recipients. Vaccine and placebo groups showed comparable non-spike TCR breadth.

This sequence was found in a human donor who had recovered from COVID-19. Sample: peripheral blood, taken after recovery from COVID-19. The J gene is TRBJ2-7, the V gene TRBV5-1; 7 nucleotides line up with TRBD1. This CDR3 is CASSFGQVSSYEQYF. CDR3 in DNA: TGCGCCAGCAGTTTCGGACAGGTTAGCTCCTACGAGCAGTACTTC.